The rows below give T cell receptor beta chains drawn from one sample of a study of blood T cell repertoires in COVID-19. TCRdb keeps only in-frame clones here, not all; method: immunoSEQ multiplex PCR. The profile shows 150,000 to 200,000 clones, around 83% of them singletons. Material for sequencing was peripheral blood. The receptors shown here come from a woman between 70 and 85 years old with COVID-19, enrolled during active disease. CDR3s include the opening cysteine and the closing phenylalanine or tryptophan. A D gene is named only where the DNA matches it firmly. Clone size appears in some rows only: once, few, many, or a class for an expanded clone.

V gene	clone size	D gene	J gene	CDR3 DNA	CDR3 protein
TRBV3-1/TRBV3-2	-	-	TRBJ2-4	TGTGCCAGCAGCCGAACCGGTTTAACCAAAAACATTCAGTACTTC	CASSRTGLTKNIQYF
TRBV7-9	-	-	TRBJ2-7	TGTGCCAGCAGCTTAGCGCTTGGACTCTCATACGAGCAGTACTTC	CASSLALGLSYEQYF
TRBV4-3	once	TRBD2	TRBJ2-1	TGCGCCAGCAGCCAGGCGCGTCTAGCGGGAGTAAATGAGCAGTTCTTC	CASSQARLAGVNEQFF
TRBV9	-	-	TRBJ2-5	TGTGCCAGCAGCGTAGATGGTAGCGGTAAAGAGACCCAGTACTTC	CASSVDGSGKETQYF
TRBV7-9	-	-	TRBJ1-1	TGTGCCAGCAGCTTTATGGGGCTGAACACTGAAGCTTTCTTT	CASSFMGLNTEAFF
TRBV5-5	once	-	TRBJ1-3	TGTGCCAGCAGCCCTCGCATCGCCCGGGACACCATATATTTT	CASSPRIARDTIYF
TRBV2	-	-	TRBJ1-5	TGTGCCAGCAGTGTAGGGGGACCCAATCAGCCCCAGCATTTT	CASSVGGPNQPQHF
TRBV5-1	-	TRBD2	TRBJ2-1	TGCGCCAGCAGCTTTCGGGCTAGCGGGAGGGTGGGGAATGAGCAGTTCTTC	CASSFRASGRVGNEQFF
TRBV10-3	-	-	TRBJ2-1	TGTGCCATCAGTGAGTCGGGCGGGTCCTACAATGAGCAGTTCTTC	CAISESGGSYNEQFF
TRBV5-1	few	-	TRBJ2-4	TGCGCCAGCAGCTTGGACCAGGGTGGCCCGATTCAGTACTTC	CASSLDQGGPIQYF
TRBV28	-	TRBD2	TRBJ2-3	TGTGCCGCCCCCCCGCACGGCGGGAGTCGATTAGATACGCAGTATTTT	CAAPPHGGSRLDTQYF
TRBV10-3	-	-	TRBJ1-4	TGTGCCATCAGTGAGGACAGAAGGGGGGAAAAACTGTTTTTT	CAISEDRRGEKLFF
TRBV11-2	-	-	TRBJ1-2	TGTGCCAGCAGCTTGGCAGGGAACTATGGCTACACCTTC	CASSLAGNYGYTF
TRBV28	once	-	TRBJ2-7	TGTGCCAGCAGCTTACCCCCAGGGGAAGGTTACGAGCAGTACTTC	CASSLPPGEGYEQYF
TRBV27	-	TRBD1	TRBJ2-7	TGTGCCAGCAGTCTGGACAGGAAAGCCTACGAGCAGTACTTC	CASSLDRKAYEQYF
TRBV4-3	-	TRBD1	TRBJ1-2	TGCGCCAGCAGCCAAGATGGGACAGGGAATTATGGCTACACCTTC	CASSQDGTGNYGYTF
TRBV25-1	-	-	TRBJ2-1	TGTGCCAGCAGTGAAATGGGTAGGGGGAATTACAATGAGCAGTTCTTC	CASSEMGRGNYNEQFF
TRBV24-1	-	TRBD1	TRBJ2-6	TGTGCCACCAGTGCCGGGACAGGGCGGGCCAACGTCCTGACTTTC	CATSAGTGRANVLTF